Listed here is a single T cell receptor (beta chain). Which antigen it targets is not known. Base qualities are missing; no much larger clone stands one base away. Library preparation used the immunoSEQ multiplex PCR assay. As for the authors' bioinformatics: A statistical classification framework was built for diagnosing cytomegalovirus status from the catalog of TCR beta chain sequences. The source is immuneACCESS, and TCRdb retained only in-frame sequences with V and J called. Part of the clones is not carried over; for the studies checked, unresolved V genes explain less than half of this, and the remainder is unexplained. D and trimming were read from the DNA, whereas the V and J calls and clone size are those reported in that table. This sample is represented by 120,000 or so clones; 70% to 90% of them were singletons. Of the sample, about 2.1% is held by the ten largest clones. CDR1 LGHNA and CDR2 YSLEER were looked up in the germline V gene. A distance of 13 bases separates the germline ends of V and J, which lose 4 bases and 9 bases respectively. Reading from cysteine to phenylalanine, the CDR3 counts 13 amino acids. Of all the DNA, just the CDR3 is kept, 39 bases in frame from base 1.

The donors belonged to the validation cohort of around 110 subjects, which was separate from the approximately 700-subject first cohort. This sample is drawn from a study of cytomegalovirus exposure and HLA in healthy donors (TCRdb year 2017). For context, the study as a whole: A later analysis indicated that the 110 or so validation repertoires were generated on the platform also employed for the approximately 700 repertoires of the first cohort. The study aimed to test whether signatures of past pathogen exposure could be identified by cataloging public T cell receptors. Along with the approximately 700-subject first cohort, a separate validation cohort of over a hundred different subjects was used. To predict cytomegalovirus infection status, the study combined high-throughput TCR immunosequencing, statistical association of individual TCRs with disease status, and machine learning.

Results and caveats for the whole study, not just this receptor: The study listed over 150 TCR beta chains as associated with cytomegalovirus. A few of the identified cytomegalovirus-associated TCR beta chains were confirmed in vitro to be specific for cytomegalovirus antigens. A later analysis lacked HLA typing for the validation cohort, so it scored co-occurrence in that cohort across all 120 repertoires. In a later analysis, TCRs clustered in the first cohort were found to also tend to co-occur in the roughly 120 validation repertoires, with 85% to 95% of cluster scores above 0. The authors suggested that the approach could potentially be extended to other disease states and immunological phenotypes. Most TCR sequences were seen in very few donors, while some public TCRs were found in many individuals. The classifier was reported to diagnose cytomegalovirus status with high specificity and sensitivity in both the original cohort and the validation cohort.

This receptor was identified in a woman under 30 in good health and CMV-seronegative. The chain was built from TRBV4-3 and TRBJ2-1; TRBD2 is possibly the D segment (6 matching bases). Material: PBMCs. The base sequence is TGCGCCAGCAGCCGCACGGAGGGCGGTGAGCAGTTCTTC. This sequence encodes CASSRTEGGEQFF.